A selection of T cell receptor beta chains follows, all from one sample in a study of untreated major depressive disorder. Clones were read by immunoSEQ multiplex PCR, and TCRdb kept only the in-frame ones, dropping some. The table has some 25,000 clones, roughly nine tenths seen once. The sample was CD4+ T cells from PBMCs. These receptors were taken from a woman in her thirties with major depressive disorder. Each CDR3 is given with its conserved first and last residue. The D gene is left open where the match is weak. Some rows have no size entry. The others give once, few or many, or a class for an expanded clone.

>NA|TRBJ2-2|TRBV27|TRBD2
CASSYSGSSNTGELFF
TGTGCCAGCAGTTATAGCGGGAGCTCGAACACCGGGGAGCTGTTTTTT
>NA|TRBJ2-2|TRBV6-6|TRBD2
CASNGGGARNTGELFF
TGTGCCAGCAATGGCGGGGGGGCGCGTAACACCGGGGAGCTGTTTTTT
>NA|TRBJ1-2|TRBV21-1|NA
CARGQVGRHGYTF
TGTGCCAGGGGTCAGGTGGGGAGACATGGCTACACCTTC
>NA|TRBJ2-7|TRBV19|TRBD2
CASSISSGSFKQYF
TGTGCCAGTAGTATTTCCAGCGGGAGTTTTAAGCAGTACTTC
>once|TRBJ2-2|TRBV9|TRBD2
CASSVSASGRADTGELFF
TGTGCCAGCAGCGTAAGTGCTAGCGGGAGGGCCGACACCGGGGAGCTGTTTTTT
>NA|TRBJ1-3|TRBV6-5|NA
CALPISTGNTIYF
TGTGCCCTTCCTATTTCAACTGGAAACACCATATATTTT
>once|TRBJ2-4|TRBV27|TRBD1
CASSPWDSDNIQYF
TGTGCCAGCAGTCCATGGGACAGTGATAACATTCAGTACTTC
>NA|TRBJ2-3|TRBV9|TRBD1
CASSVDRGRTDTQYF
TGTGCCAGCAGCGTGGACAGGGGGCGCACAGATACGCAGTATTTT
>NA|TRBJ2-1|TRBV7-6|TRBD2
CASSAVGLAATSSYNEQFF
TGTGCCAGCAGCGCGGTTGGACTAGCGGCCACCAGCTCCTACAATGAGCAGTTCTTC
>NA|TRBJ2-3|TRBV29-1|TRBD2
CSVDRLAEGSDTQYF
TGCAGCGTTGACAGGCTAGCGGAGGGATCAGATACGCAGTATTTT
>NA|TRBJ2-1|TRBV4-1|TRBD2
CASSQYGTSANEQFF
TGCGCCAGCAGCCAGTATGGGACTAGTGCTAATGAGCAGTTCTTC
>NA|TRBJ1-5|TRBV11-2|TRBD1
CASATGPAQPQHF
TGTGCCAGCGCGACAGGGCCTGCTCAGCCCCAGCATTTT
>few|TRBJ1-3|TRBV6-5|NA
CASSYRNTIYF
TGTGCCAGCAGTTACAGAAACACCATATATTTT
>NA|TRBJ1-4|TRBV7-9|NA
CASSTYEKLFF
TGTGCCAGCAGCACATATGAAAAACTGTTTTTT
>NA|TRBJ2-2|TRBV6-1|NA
CASKRKGNTGELFF
TGTGCCAGCAAGCGGAAGGGGAACACCGGGGAGCTGTTTTTT
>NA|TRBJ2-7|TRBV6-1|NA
CASSETVGRREF
TGTGCCAGCAGTGAAACAGTAGGGCGCCGAGAATTC
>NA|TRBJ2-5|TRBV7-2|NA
CASSSQGGETQYF
TGTGCCAGCAGCTCACAGGGTGGAGAGACCCAGTACTTC
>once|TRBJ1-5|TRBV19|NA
CASSGGNQPQHF
TGTGCCAGTTCGGGGGGCAATCAGCCCCAGCATTTT
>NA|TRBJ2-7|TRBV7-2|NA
CASSLAPPTAYEQYF
TGTGCCAGCAGCTTAGCTCCACCGACGGCCTACGAGCAGTACTTC
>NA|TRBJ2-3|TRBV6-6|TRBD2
CASSYPAGGGTDTQYF
TGTGCCAGCAGTTACCCAGCGGGAGGGGGCACAGATACGCAGTATTTT
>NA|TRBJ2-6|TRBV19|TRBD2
CASSLAGGLGANVLTF
TGTGCCAGTAGTCTAGCGGGAGGGTTGGGGGCCAACGTCCTGACTTTC
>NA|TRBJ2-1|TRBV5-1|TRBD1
CASSRQGRAYNEQFF
TGCGCCAGCAGTCGACAGGGTCGGGCCTACAATGAGCAGTTCTTC
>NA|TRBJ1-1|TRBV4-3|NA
CASSLGGRLMNTEAFF
TGCGCCAGCAGCCTCGGGGGCAGGCTGATGAACACTGAAGCTTTCTTT
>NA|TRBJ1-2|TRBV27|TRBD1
CASSPRLGQGSYGYTF
TGTGCCAGCAGTCCGCGTTTGGGACAGGGGTCCTATGGCTACACCTTC
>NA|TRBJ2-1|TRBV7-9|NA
CASSLRGASYNEQFF
TGTGCCAGCAGCTTAAGGGGTGCCTCCTACAATGAGCAGTTCTTC
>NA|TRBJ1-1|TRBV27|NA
CASSFAQVEAFF
TGTGCCAGCAGTTTCGCCCAGGTTGAAGCTTTCTTT
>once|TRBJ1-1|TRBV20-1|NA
CSASVDAFF
TGCAGTGCTAGCGTCGACGCTTTCTTT
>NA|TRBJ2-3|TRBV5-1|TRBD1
CASRFRTGFTDTQYF
TGCGCCAGCAGATTTCGGACAGGATTCACAGATACGCAGTATTTT